This entry features one T cell receptor (beta chain) sequence. Its antigen is unknown. This sample was included in a study of shared clonotypes between healthy human individuals. Findings of the study overall: When compared with the clonotypes that were shared by all four sorted-subset donors, the non-shared clonotypes turned out to have lower generation probabilities.

The assay was carried out at the deep level. Here immunoSEQ multiplex PCR was the method, and the copy in TCRdb shows in-frame clones only, minus some. The sample includes 2 million to 3 million clones, 90% to 95% of them seen just once. This TCR was recovered from a man younger than 30 in good health. The sample taken for sequencing was naive CD4+ T cells sorted from blood. Subset described: CD45RA+ positively selected.

CDR3 in amino acids: CASSRKGGAGANVLTF. The CDR3 DNA reads TGTGCCAGCAGCAGGAAAGGGGGCGCTGGGGCCAACGTCCTGACTTTC. The chain links TRBV5-4 to TRBJ2-6; 7 bases align to TRBD1. The CDR3 spans 16 residues. Losses at the gene ends were 4 bases for V and 2 bases for J; bases not matched to a gene: 6. Germline V CDR1 and CDR2: SGHNT, YYREEE (reference sequence).